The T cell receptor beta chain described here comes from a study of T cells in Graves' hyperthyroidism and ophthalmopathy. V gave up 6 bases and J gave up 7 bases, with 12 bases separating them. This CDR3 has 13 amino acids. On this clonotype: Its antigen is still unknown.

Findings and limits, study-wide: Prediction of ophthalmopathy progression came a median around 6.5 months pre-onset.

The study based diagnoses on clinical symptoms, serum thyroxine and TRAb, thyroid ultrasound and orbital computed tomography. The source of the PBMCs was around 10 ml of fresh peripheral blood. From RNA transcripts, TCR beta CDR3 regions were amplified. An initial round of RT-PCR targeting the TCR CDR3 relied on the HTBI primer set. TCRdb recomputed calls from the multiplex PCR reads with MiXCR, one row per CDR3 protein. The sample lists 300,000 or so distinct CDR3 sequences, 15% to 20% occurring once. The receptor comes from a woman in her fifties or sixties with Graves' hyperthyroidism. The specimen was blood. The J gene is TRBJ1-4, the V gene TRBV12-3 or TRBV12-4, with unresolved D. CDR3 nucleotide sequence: TGTGCCAGCAGCTTTGTGGGGATTGAAAAACTGTTTTTT. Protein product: CASSFVGIEKLFF.